The sequence of this T cell receptor (beta chain) was determined in a study of cytomegalovirus exposure and HLA in healthy donors. Trimming pared 7 bases from V and 9 bases from J, leaving 12 bases between. CDR3 length: 12 amino acids. From germline, CDR1 is MDHEN and CDR2 SYDVKM. Researchers ran the PCR with 60 Vbeta and 13 Jbeta primers. The repertoire was sequenced with immunoSEQ multiplex PCR; TCRdb's copy has only in-frame clones and lacks some. Here the sample spans 85,000 to 130,000 clones, 60% to 75% being singletons. The chain carries TRBV28 and TRBJ2-2; D possibly corresponds to TRBD1 (6 bases). Sequencing input: PBMCs. The receptor was derived from a male donor in good health and CMV-seropositive. The chain's CDR3 is CASTKGGWELFF. CDR3 DNA: TGTGCCAGCACCAAAGGGGGATGGGAGCTGTTTTTT.